A single sample is the source of the 2 T cell receptor beta chains below, sequenced in a study of Graves' ophthalmopathy and Graves' hyperthyroidism (dated by TCRdb to the late 2010s). Sequencing relied on an Illumina HiSeq 2000. TCR beta CDR3 regions were amplified from RNA transcripts for repertoire sequencing. The first round of RT-PCR was done with HTBI primers and the Qiagen OneStep RT-PCR kit, and was followed by a second round of multiplex PCR, then size selection and purification. Using fastp at Q25 and MiXCR, TCRdb reprocessed the public reads and kept productive beta chains. Rows are unified per CDR3 protein, each entry keeping the most common DNA and genes. This sample has about 550,000 distinct CDR3 sequences in its table, and under 45% of those were observed once. Together, the top ten hold roughly 4% of the sample. Sample: peripheral blood or thyroid tissue (not recorded which). These receptors were obtained from an adult man with Graves' hyperthyroidism.

In this sample, this clonotype turned up many times. V is TRBV27 and J is TRBJ2-7; perhaps TRBD1 as D (6 bases). Germline values: CDR1 MNHEY, CDR2 SMNVEV (reference sequence). V was shortened by 6 bases and J by 3 bases, with 12 bases between the two germline ends. The CDR3 totals 13 residues. As DNA, the CDR3 is TGTGCCAGCAGCCTAACACAGGGCTACGAGCAGTACTTC. This encodes CASSLTQGYEQYF.

The gene calls are TRBV25-1 and TRBJ2-7; D is undetermined. Germline lookup yields CDR1 MGHDK and CDR2 SYGVNS. The V gene lost 4 bases and the J gene lost 6 bases, with 7 bases spanning the gap. This CDR3 spans 11 amino acids. The CDR3 spells CASSVGFEQYF. The CDR3 region has the DNA TGTGCCAGCAGTGTAGGGTTCGAGCAGTACTTC.